The rows below give T cell receptor beta chains drawn from one sample of a study of blood T cell repertoires in COVID-19. TCRdb's copy holds only in-frame clones and misses some; the assay was immunoSEQ multiplex PCR. The repertoire holds 150,000 to 170,000 clones, with about 80% as singletons. The specimen sequenced was PBMCs or T cells enriched from blood (not recorded which). All receptors come from a man aged 45-65 years who had recovered from COVID-19. Both conserved end residues are part of each CDR3. The D gene is left open where the match is weak. Clone size is shown for a subset of rows, as once, few, many or a class of expanded clone.

d_call	clone_size	v_call	j_call	cdr3_nt	cdr3_aa
TRBD1	-	TRBV4-1	TRBJ2-3	TGCGCCAGCAGAGACAGGGGTCCGGCAGATACGCAGTATTTT	CASRDRGPADTQYF
-	-	TRBV7-6	TRBJ2-3	TGTGCCAGCAGCATCTCGGGGGGCAGGGAAGATACGCAGTATTTT	CASSISGGREDTQYF
-	-	TRBV5-6	TRBJ2-2	TGTGCCAGCGCACGCGGGGTAATAGGGACCGGGGAGCTGTTTTTT	CASARGVIGTGELFF
-	-	TRBV5-1	TRBJ1-1	TGCGCCAGCAGCTTGGCCGGAGGGTACACTGAAGCTTTCTTT	CASSLAGGYTEAFF
TRBD1	once	TRBV4-1	TRBJ1-6	TGCGCCAGCAGCCAAGATACCCAGGGACAGGGCCGGTCACCCCTCCACTTT	CASSQDTQGQGRSPLHF
TRBD1	-	TRBV2	TRBJ1-6	TGTGCCAGCAGGGGGACAGCGAACTATAATTCACCCCTCCACTTT	CASRGTANYNSPLHF
-	-	TRBV19	TRBJ2-7	TGTGCCAGTAGTAGGCCGGGACTCGCTTCCTACGAGCAGTACTTC	CASSRPGLASYEQYF
TRBD2	-	TRBV15	TRBJ2-5	TGTGCCACCAGCTTTCGACTAGCGGGGGGCAAAGAGACCCAGTACTTC	CATSFRLAGGKETQYF
-	-	TRBV4-1	TRBJ2-6	TGCGCCAGCAGTCCATCGGTCGTCTTGTCCGGGGCCAACGTCCTGACTTTC	CASSPSVVLSGANVLTF
-	-	TRBV3-1/TRBV3-2	TRBJ2-7	TGTGCCAGCAGCCAGGCTACAGGTTCCACCTACGAGCAGTACTTC	CASSQATGSTYEQYF
TRBD1	-	TRBV7-9	TRBJ2-7	TGTGCCAGCAGCTCGGGACAGGACTCCTACGAGCAGTACTTC	CASSSGQDSYEQYF
TRBD2	-	TRBV7-2	TRBJ2-1	TGTGCCAGCAGCTCGACTAGCGGGGGGGCTAGCAATGAGCAGTTCTTC	CASSSTSGGASNEQFF
TRBD1	-	TRBV7-2	TRBJ1-2	TGTGCCAGCAGCGCCCGGGACAGGGGTTTCGGCTACACCTTC	CASSARDRGFGYTF
-	-	TRBV19	TRBJ1-5	TGTGCCAGTAGCAACCGGCAGGTCAGAGGGTCCAATCAGCCCCAGCATTTT	CASSNRQVRGSNQPQHF
-	-	TRBV11-2	TRBJ1-6	TGTGCCAGCAGCTTAGGGAGGGCGGAAATTGATAATTCACCCCTCCACTTT	CASSLGRAEIDNSPLHF
TRBD1	-	TRBV28	TRBJ2-2	TGTGCCAGCGAAACAGGGGGGAACACCGGGGAGCTGTTTTTT	CASETGGNTGELFF
-	-	TRBV6-5	TRBJ2-7	TGTGCCAGCACGGGATCAGCACGCTACGAGCAGTACTTC	CASTGSARYEQYF
-	-	TRBV7-2	TRBJ1-3	TGTGCCAGCAGCTTAGCGCTAGGGGCAGGAAACACCATATATTTT	CASSLALGAGNTIYF
TRBD2	few	TRBV6-2/TRBV6-3	TRBJ2-4	TGTGCCAGCAGTTACAAACCCCGGACGGGGGGCATTCAGTACTTC	CASSYKPRTGGIQYF
TRBD1	-	TRBV5-6	TRBJ1-6	TGTGCCAGCAGCTCGACAGGGGTATATTCACCCCTCCACTTT	CASSSTGVYSPLHF
TRBD2	few	TRBV7-2	TRBJ2-3	TGTGCCAGCAGCACTTGGGACTACACGGATACGCAGTATTTT	CASSTWDYTDTQYF
-	-	TRBV7-9	TRBJ1-4	TGTGCCAGCAGCATCGACAGCACAACTAATGAAAAACTGTTTTTT	CASSIDSTTNEKLFF
-	-	TRBV19	TRBJ1-5	TGTGCCAGTAGTGACACTTTAGTCGGGGATCAGCCCCAGCATTTT	CASSDTLVGDQPQHF
-	-	TRBV7-2	TRBJ2-7	TGTGCCAGCAGTTCGGGTTTGGCGGGCAGTGAAAGGTACGAGCAGTACTTC	CASSSGLAGSERYEQYF
TRBD1	-	TRBV6-4	TRBJ2-7	TGTGCCAGCAGGGCCGGGACAGGGAGCGAGCAGTACTTC	CASRAGTGSEQYF
TRBD1	once	TRBV29-1	TRBJ2-4	TGCAGCGCCGGTGGGACAGATCTAGCCAAAAACATTCAGTACTTC	CSAGGTDLAKNIQYF
TRBD1	-	TRBV28	TRBJ1-6	TGTGCCAGCAGGCCGGGACAGTCTCGTTCACCCCTCCACTTT	CASRPGQSRSPLHF
-	-	TRBV19	TRBJ2-5	TGTGCCAGTCGAGGGTCATTTGAGACCCAGTACTTC	CASRGSFETQYF
TRBD1	-	TRBV2	TRBJ1-5	TGTGCCAGCAGCGGGGACAGAGTGAATCAGCCCCAGCATTTT	CASSGDRVNQPQHF
-	-	TRBV6-5	TRBJ2-7	TGTGCCAGCAGTTACCGAGGAGAGCAGTACTTC	CASSYRGEQYF
TRBD1	-	TRBV24-1	TRBJ2-3	TGTGCCACCAGTGATCCCGACAGGGTGGGCACAGATACGCAGTATTTT	CATSDPDRVGTDTQYF
TRBD1	-	TRBV11-3	TRBJ2-1	TGTGCCAGCAGCTTAGGACAGGGGACTGAGCAGTTCTTC	CASSLGQGTEQFF
-	-	TRBV20-1	TRBJ2-1	TGCAGTGCTAGTAGAACGGGGGCCTACAATGAGCAGTTCTTC	CSASRTGAYNEQFF
-	-	TRBV19	TRBJ1-6	TGTGCCAGTTGCTGGGGCAATAATTCACCCCTCCACTTT	CASCWGNNSPLHF
TRBD1	few	TRBV2	TRBJ2-2	TGTGCCAGCAGTGGAGACAGGGTTGGCACCGGGGAGCTGTTTTTT	CASSGDRVGTGELFF
-	-	TRBV6-5	TRBJ2-2	TGTGCCAGCAATCAGGGGCCTTATACCGGGGAGCTGTTTTTT	CASNQGPYTGELFF
TRBD1	-	TRBV5-1	TRBJ2-7	TGCGCCAGCAGCTTGAGCGACAGGGCGTACTACGAGCAGTACTTC	CASSLSDRAYYEQYF
TRBD1	-	TRBV3-1/TRBV3-2	TRBJ1-1	TGTGCCAGCAGCCAGGGGACAGGTCGAGCTTTCTTT	CASSQGTGRAFF
TRBD1	many	TRBV15	TRBJ2-2	TGTGCCACCAGCACCCCAAGGGGACAGAACGCGAACACCGGGGAGCTGTTTTTT	CATSTPRGQNANTGELFF
-	-	TRBV6-1	TRBJ2-7	TGTGCCAGCAGCCGGGACTGGTACGAGCAGTACTTC	CASSRDWYEQYF
-	-	TRBV4-1	TRBJ2-1	TGCGCCAGCAGCAGACTCCAGGGTGGTGAGCAGTTCTTC	CASSRLQGGEQFF
TRBD1	-	TRBV7-4	TRBJ1-6	TGTGCCAGCAGCCCGGACAGGAAGGATGAGGGAATGGATTCACCCCTCCACTTT	CASSPDRKDEGMDSPLHF
TRBD2	-	TRBV4-3	TRBJ2-5	TGCGCCAGCAGCCAAGGCCGGGGGGTACAAGAGACCCAGTACTTC	CASSQGRGVQETQYF
TRBD2	-	TRBV6-4	TRBJ2-3	TGTGCCAGCAGTGACTCAGTGGGACTAGCAAGAGATACGCAGTATTTT	CASSDSVGLARDTQYF
TRBD1	-	TRBV28	TRBJ2-1	TGTGCCAGCAGTTTAGGAGGGGGACAGGGTGAAAAGTTCTTC	CASSLGGGQGEKFF